Below, 12 T cell receptor beta chains from the same sample are listed, as sequenced in a study of T-cell memory formation after mild COVID-19. TCRdb independently ran MiXCR on the 5' RACE reads; one entry per CDR3 protein. The sample has about 30,000 distinct CDR3 sequences, 12% seen once. Input material: PBMCs or a T cell subset sorted from them (not recorded which). These receptors originate from an adult woman who had mild COVID-19 (a few samples of this study predate the infection). Cell type and time point are not known.

There are many counts of this clonotype. The gene calls are TRBV9 and TRBJ2-1; 9 bases match TRBD1. V shed 3 bases and J 8 bases; nucleotides not matched to a gene: 12. The CDR3 is 16 amino acids. Germline V gene data show CDR1 as SGDLS and CDR2 as YYNGEE. The CDR3 DNA reads as TGTGCCAGCAGCGCCCGGACAGGGGACAGCTGGGATGAGCAGTTCTTC. This encodes CASSARTGDSWDEQFF.

This chain connects TRBV7-6 to TRBJ2-7; possibly TRBD1 for D (5 bases). V was trimmed by 2 bases and J by 6 bases, leaving 20 bases between them. This CDR3 is built from 16 residues. CDR1 and CDR2 from the germline V gene are SGHVS and FNYEAQ. In DNA form, the CDR3 reads TGTGCCAGCAGCTTACTACCTAAGGCATCTAGGGGCGAGCAGTACTTC. Protein: CASSLLPKASRGEQYF.

This clonotype was found many times. This chain connects TRBV27 to TRBJ2-1; 13 nucleotides match TRBD2. This CDR3 contains 19 residues. With 3 bases clipped from V and 8 bases from J, the junction kept 16 bases outside the gene matches. CDR1 is MNHEY, CDR2 SMNVEV, per germline (reference sequence). As DNA, the CDR3 is TGTGCCAGCAGTTTGACAGGACTAGCGGGAGTCAATCTCTGGGATGAGCAGTTCTTC. Translation gives CASSLTGLAGVNLWDEQFF.

At least ten counts were recorded for this clonotype. This rearrangement joins TRBV11-3 to TRBJ1-1; maybe TRBD1 (6 bases). This CDR3 has 14 residues. The germline gives CDR1 SGHNT, CDR2 YENEEA. Deletions cut 5 bases from V and 2 bases from J, with 12 bases between. CDR3 DNA: TGTGCCAGCAGCCCCAGGACAGTTAACACTGAAGCTTTCTTT. Protein: CASSPRTVNTEAFF.

At least ten counts were recorded for this clonotype. The CDR3 DNA sequence: TGTGCCAGCAGTTACTCGAATCTAGCGGGAGCATTTTACGAGCAGTACTTC. It encodes CASSYSNLAGAFYEQYF. The rearrangement joins TRBV6-2 or TRBV6-3 to TRBJ2-7; 10 bases agree with TRBD2. Germline CDR1 and CDR2: MNHEY and SVGEGT. V lost 0 bases and J lost 4; bases outside the gene matches: 9. The CDR3 extends over 17 amino acids.

This clonotype was recorded at least ten times. The chain couples TRBV5-5 to TRBJ2-4; TRBD1 matches at 7 bases. This CDR3 is 17 amino acids long. V shed 5 bases, J shed 0 bases, and the junction held 11 bases outside the gene matches. Germline V CDR1 and CDR2: SGHKS, YYEKEE (reference sequence). This CDR3 is CASRTGTVELAKNIQYF. The CDR3 DNA follows: TGTGCCAGCAGAACCGGGACAGTCGAACTAGCCAAAAACATTCAGTACTTC.

There are many counts of this clonotype. The rearrangement links TRBV5-5 to TRBJ2-7; D is ambiguous. The CDR3 totals 15 residues. Germline assignment: CDR1 SGHKS and CDR2 YYEKEE (reference sequence). Deletions cut 1 base from V and 0 bases from J, with 11 bases between. In DNA, the CDR3 is TGTGCCAGCAGCTTGTTACGGGCCAGCTCCTACGAGCAGTACTTC. Amino acid sequence: CASSLLRASSYEQYF.

The rearrangement links TRBV10-3 to TRBJ1-4; 7 positions match TRBD1. The ends lost 4 bases at V and 4 bases at J; junction bases unmatched: 18. Germline values: CDR1 ENHRY, CDR2 SYGVKD. This CDR3 is 19 amino acids long. The CDR3 protein is CAISGGWTGQLLGNEKLFF. CDR3 nucleotides: TGTGCCATCAGTGGGGGATGGACAGGCCAGCTCCTCGGTAATGAAAAACTGTTTTTT.

Ten or more counts support this clonotype. V gene TRBV29-1 combines with J gene TRBJ2-1; TRBD1 agrees at 9 bases. The germline V gene has CDR1 SQVTM and CDR2 ANQGSEA. V lost 7 bases and J lost 6; bases outside the gene matches: 16. The CDR3 is 16 amino acids. The CDR3 protein is CSAGGIVDRGGNEQFF. The CDR3 bases are TGCAGCGCTGGGGGCATAGTGGACAGGGGAGGCAATGAGCAGTTCTTC.

This clonotype has ten or more counts. The gene calls are TRBV5-5 and TRBJ1-5; D may be TRBD1 (6 bases). Per the germline V gene, CDR1 is SGHKS and CDR2 is YYEKEE (reference sequence). Trimming shortened V by 1 base and J by 12 bases, and 11 bases separated the two germline ends. There are 12 residues in the CDR3. CDR3 residues: CASSLPGGLQHF. CDR3 coding DNA: TGTGCCAGCAGCTTGCCCGGGGGGCTCCAGCATTTT. The full variable domain, rest sourced from reference TRBV5-5 and TRBJ1-5, is DAGVTQSPTHLIKTRGQQVTLRCSPISGHKSVSWYQQVLGQGPQFIFQYYEKEERGRGNFPDRFSARQFPNYSSELNVNALLLGDSALYLCASSLPGGLQHFGDGTRLSIL.

This clonotype was counted ten times or more. V is TRBV19 and J is TRBJ1-2; TRBD1 aligns across 7 bases. V shed 7 bases and J 7 bases; nucleotides not matched to a gene: 12. The CDR3 runs to 14 residues. Germline V lookup: CDR1 LNHDA, CDR2 SQIVND (reference sequence). The CDR3 nucleotides read TGTGCCAGTAAAACCCCCGACAGGGTTAGTGGCTACACCTTC. This gives the protein CASKTPDRVSGYTF.

This clonotype has ten or more counts. This rearrangement joins TRBV5-4 to TRBJ2-5, with a possible D match to TRBD2 (5 bases). CDR1 is SGHNT and CDR2 is YYREEE in the germline V gene (reference sequence). This CDR3 region has 15 residues. The V and J ends lost 2 bases and 2 bases respectively, with 13 bases between them. The CDR3 protein is CASSFGGSGQETQYF. The CDR3, as DNA: TGTGCCAGCAGCTTTGGTGGGAGTGGGCAAGAGACCCAGTACTTC.